Given below is one TCR beta chain in context. These data originate in a study of T cells expressing NK-cell markers. TCRdb re-called the 5' RACE reads and catalogs CDR3 proteins one per entry, DNA excluded. The record lists about 160,000 distinct CDR3 sequences, of which the ten most abundant hold under 20%. The length of the CDR3 is 15 residues. Germline V lookup: CDR1 SGDLS, CDR2 YYNGEE. Material for sequencing was blood T cells: a sorted CD56 or NKG2C T cell subset, CD4+ or CD8+ T cells, or bulk PBMC T cells (not recorded which). The rearrangement links TRBV9 to TRBJ2-3; TCRdb returns TRBD1, unconfirmable since there is no DNA. The source is a woman between 18 and 70 years old in good health. The CDR3 sequence: CASSLAPRGPDTQYF.